Presented here are 24 T cell receptor beta chains from one specimen sequenced in a study of T cells in Graves' hyperthyroidism and ophthalmopathy. RNA transcripts served as the template for amplifying TCR beta CDR3 regions. A set of HTBI primers served as the primers for a first-round RT-PCR of the TCR CDR3. Each CDR3 protein is one row after TCRdb ran MiXCR on the multiplex PCR reads. This sample has over 500,000 distinct CDR3 sequences; about 16% occur once, and the top ten carry 25% to 30%. The sequencing input was blood. The receptors come from a woman in her twenties or thirties with Graves' ophthalmopathy.

This clonotype was detected ten times or more. This rearrangement joins TRBV7-2 to TRBJ1-1; D gene uncertain. V was trimmed by 4 bases and J by 5 bases, leaving 11 bases between them. The CDR3 has 13 residues. Germline-derived CDR1 and CDR2 are SGHTA and FQGNSA. In DNA form, the CDR3 reads TGTGCCAGCAGCTCCTGGACGGGTACTGAAGCTTTCTTT. The encoded protein is CASSSWTGTEAFF.

The CDR3 region has the DNA TGCGCCAGCAGCCAGGGTTGGACAGATACGCAGTATTTT. Amino acids: CASSQGWTDTQYF. This chain uses TRBV4-3 with TRBJ2-3; D is ambiguous. Germline values: CDR1 LGHNA, CDR2 YSLEER. The CDR3 is 13 residues long. Trimming took 3 bases from V and 3 from J, leaving 7 bases between them.

In this sample, this clonotype turned up many times. The rearrangement joins TRBV28 to TRBJ2-7; D is perhaps TRBD1 (8 bases). Germline V gene data show CDR1 as MDHEN and CDR2 as SYDVKM. The CDR3 extends over 16 amino acids. Trimming left V 4 bases short and J 3 bases short, with 19 bases between. The CDR3 loop is CASSSQNRGGVYEQYF. CDR3 DNA sequence: TGTGCCAGCAGTTCGCAAAACAGGGGGGGTGTCTACGAGCAGTACTTC. Full variable domain (missing parts from reference TRBV28 and TRBJ2-7): DVKVTQSSRYLVKRTGEKVFLECVQDMDHENMFWYRQDPGLGLRLIYFSYDVKMKEKGDIPEGYSVSREKKERFSLILESASTNQTSMYLCASSSQNRGGVYEQYFGPGTRLTVT.

This clonotype was recorded a few times. The chain uses TRBV14 and TRBJ1-2; D is undetermined. CDR3 length: 13 amino acids. The germline CDR1 and CDR2 sequences are SGHDN and FVKESK. Trimming removed 0 bases at V and 8 bases at J, with 10 bases between. CDR3 protein: CASSQDYSYGYTF. CDR3 sequence (DNA): TGTGCCAGCAGCCAAGATTACAGTTACGGCTACACCTTC.

In its sample, this clonotype was seen many times. The rearrangement joins TRBV7-2 to TRBJ1-5; 9 nucleotides align to TRBD1. V dropped 1 base and J dropped 7; count of bases not matched to a gene: 2. Germline CDR1 SGHTA, CDR2 FQGNSA. This CDR3 is 14 amino acids long. The CDR3 DNA reads as TGTGCCAGCAGCTTAGGGACAGGGGCCCAGCCCCAGCATTTT. This gives the protein CASSLGTGAQPQHF.

The rearrangement uses TRBV29-1 and TRBJ1-4; possibly TRBD1 for D (5 bases). The CDR3 spans 13 residues. The germline gives CDR1 SQVTM, CDR2 ANQGSEA. With 6 bases removed from V and 7 bases from J, the gap between germline ends came to 15 bases. The CDR3: CSVAQGGREKLFF. CDR3 nucleotides: TGCAGCGTCGCCCAGGGTGGGCGTGAAAAACTGTTTTTT.

This clonotype came up many times. This chain joins TRBV30 and TRBJ2-7; the D gene is possibly TRBD2 (5 bases). CDR1 is GTSNPN and CDR2 is SVGIG in the germline V gene (reference sequence). The CDR3 consists of 17 residues. V was shortened by 3 bases and J by 2 bases, with 23 bases between the two germline ends. In DNA, the CDR3 is TGTGCCTGGAGAAGCGGTGTTGGACCCAGTTATACCTACGAGCAGTACTTC. This gives the protein CAWRSGVGPSYTYEQYF.

CDR3 coding DNA: TGTGCCAGCAGCTTAGCCGGGACAGTACGTGAAGCTTTCTTT. Protein product: CASSLAGTVREAFF. This chain connects TRBV13 to TRBJ1-1; 7 nucleotides match TRBD1. The CDR3 totals 14 residues. Looked up from germline, CDR1 is PRHDT and CDR2 is FYEKMQ (reference sequence). V dropped 1 base and J dropped 7; count of bases not matched to a gene: 6. The full variable domain, rest sourced from reference TRBV13 and TRBJ1-1, is AAGVIQSPRHLIKEKRETATLKCYPIPRHDTVYWYQQGPGQDPQFLISFYEKMQSDKGSIPDRFSAQQFSDYHSELNMSSLELGDSALYFCASSLAGTVREAFFGQGTRLTVV.

This clonotype was recorded a few times. The chain carries TRBV20-1 and TRBJ2-1; unclear D gene. The V end was cut by 3 bases, the J end by 5 bases, with 14 bases between. The germline gives CDR1 DFQATT, CDR2 SNEGSKA (reference sequence). The CDR3 runs to 14 residues. CDR3 nucleotide sequence: TGCAGTGCTAGGGGAACGTTGTTGGACAATGAGCAGTTCTTC. It codes for CSARGTLLDNEQFF.

This clonotype has a count of ten or more. J is TRBJ2-5 and V is TRBV14, with D hard to call. The CDR3 is 15 residues long. V was clipped by 2 bases and J by 0 bases, with 10 bases between them. CDR1 and CDR2 (germline): SGHDN, FVKESK. The CDR3 nucleotides are TGTGCCAGCAGCCAATATGGGCAGTACCAAGAGACCCAGTACTTC. Translating it yields CASSQYGQYQETQYF.

The chain carries TRBV24-1 and TRBJ2-1, with no clear D. The V end was cut by 3 bases, the J end by 7 bases, with 6 bases between. In germline, CDR1 is KGHDR, CDR2 SFDVKD. This CDR3 is built from 12 residues. CDR3 coding DNA: TGTGCCACCAGTGATGCTCCAAATGAGCAGTTCTTC. Its translation: CATSDAPNEQFF.

This clonotype was detected many times. This chain uses TRBV30 with TRBJ1-3, with a weak D call TRBD1 (6 bases). The CDR3 spans 16 residues. The germline gives CDR1 GTSNPN, CDR2 SVGIG (reference sequence). Between the trimmed V and J ends, which lost 1 base and 0 bases, there was a span of 13 bases. The CDR3 here is CAWSDPDRDSGNTIYF. CDR3 coding DNA: TGTGCCTGGAGTGACCCGGACAGAGACTCTGGAAACACCATATATTTT. Based on the CDR3 plus reference TRBV30 and TRBJ1-3, the full variable domain is SQTIHQWPATLVQPVGSPLSLECTVEGTSNPNLYWYRQAAGRGLQLLFYSVGIGQISSEVPQNLSASRPQDRQFILSSKKLLLSDSGFYLCAWSDPDRDSGNTIYFGEGSWLTVV.

The chain uses TRBV6-2 or TRBV6-3 and TRBJ2-1; 8 bases are a match to TRBD2. The CDR3 is 17 residues long. Germline CDR1 reads MNHEY; CDR2 reads SVGEGT. The V and J ends lost 0 bases and 5 bases, in that order; junction bases with no gene match: 9. CDR3 nucleotide sequence: TGTGCCAGCAGTTACTCCTCAACCAGCGGGAGCAACAATGAGCAGTTCTTC. As protein: CASSYSSTSGSNNEQFF.

This clonotype showed up many times. The J gene is TRBJ2-5, the V gene TRBV24-1; D is ambiguous. The V gene's germline CDR1 is KGHDR and CDR2 SFDVKD. CDR3 length equals 14 residues. The V end lost 2 bases, the J end lost 1 base, and 7 bases lay between the germline ends. The chain's CDR3 is CATSDWAVQETQYF. CDR3 nucleotides: TGTGCCACCAGTGATTGGGCGGTCCAAGAGACCCAGTACTTC.

This clonotype was picked up a small number of times. The rearrangement uses TRBV4-3 and TRBJ2-7, with TRBD2 matching 10 bases. J lost 6 bases, V lost 4 bases, and 9 bases had no gene match. This CDR3 region has 15 residues. CDR1 LGHNA and CDR2 YSLEER come from the germline V gene. The CDR3 sequence is CASSPEPSGSFEQYF. CDR3 DNA sequence: TGCGCCAGCAGCCCGGAGCCTAGCGGGAGTTTCGAGCAGTACTTC.

The chain combines TRBV29-1 with TRBJ2-3; a weak D match, TRBD2 (5 bases). V was pared by 6 bases and J by 3 bases, with 16 bases between. Germline assignment: CDR1 SQVTM and CDR2 ANQGSEA. The CDR3 has 14 residues. The CDR3 DNA sequence: TGCAGCGTCGCGGGCGGAGAAGGAACAGATACGCAGTATTTT. Protein sequence: CSVAGGEGTDTQYF.

This chain connects TRBV24-1 to TRBJ2-3; perhaps TRBD1 as D (6 bases). From germline, CDR1 is KGHDR and CDR2 SFDVKD. Trimming took off 9 bases at V and 2 bases at J, with 11 bases between the two ends. CDR3 length: 13 amino acids. In nucleotides, the CDR3 is TGTGCCACCTCGGACAGTTACACAGATACGCAGTATTTT. Protein product: CATSDSYTDTQYF.

This clonotype showed up many times. The CDR3 protein is CASSLSWQGGTEAFF. Written as DNA, the CDR3 is TGTGCCAGCAGTTTATCGTGGCAGGGAGGCACTGAAGCTTTCTTT. This rearrangement joins TRBV27 to TRBJ1-1; TRBD1 might be the D (5 bases). This CDR3 has 15 amino acids. Trimming took 0 bases from V and 4 from J, leaving 12 bases between them. The germline V gene has CDR1 MNHEY and CDR2 SMNVEV (reference sequence).

This clonotype has only a few counts. V usage is TRBV13 and J usage is TRBJ2-1; 7 positions agree with TRBD2. From germline, CDR1 is PRHDT and CDR2 FYEKMQ (reference sequence). J lost 0 bases, V lost 2 bases, and 4 bases had no gene match. This CDR3 is built from 16 residues. The CDR3 reads CASSLRGVDSYNEQFF. CDR3 DNA: TGTGCCAGCAGCTTACGGGGGGTAGACTCCTACAATGAGCAGTTCTTC. Supplemented by reference TRBV13 and TRBJ2-1, the full variable domain reads AAGVIQSPRHLIKEKRETATLKCYPIPRHDTVYWYQQGPGQDPQFLISFYEKMQSDKGSIPDRFSAQQFSDYHSELNMSSLELGDSALYFCASSLRGVDSYNEQFFGPGTRLTVL.

This clonotype has ten or more counts. V and J are TRBV10-3 and TRBJ1-2; D is uncertain. V lost 1 base to trimming and J lost 0 bases, with 12 bases between them. The CDR3 runs to 16 residues. Germline assignment: CDR1 ENHRY and CDR2 SYGVKD. The CDR3 protein is CAISEFQTGSNYGYTF. The CDR3 bases are TGTGCCATCAGTGAGTTCCAGACGGGTTCTAACTATGGCTACACCTTC.

A remark on this clonotype: Sequence at one end of the junction differs from germline and may be a read error. V is TRBV10-1 and J is TRBJ2-1; D is unresolved. This CDR3 comprises 15 residues. CDR1 and CDR2 from the germline V gene are WNHNN and SYGVQD (reference sequence). The CDR3 bases are TGTGCCATCAGTGGCAGACCATCATCCTACAATGAGCAGTTCTTC. This gives the protein CAISGRPSSYNEQFF.

On this clonotype itself: This may be a read error, as it is one base from a much larger clone. V usage is TRBV7-9 and J usage is TRBJ2-5; D is ambiguous. Trimming removed 5 bases from V and 3 bases from J, with 4 bases in between. The germline gives CDR1 SEHNR, CDR2 FQNEAQ (reference sequence). This CDR3 is 11 amino acids long. The CDR3 DNA follows: TGTGCCAGCAGCCATGAAGAGACCCAGTACTTC. The encoded protein is CASSHEETQYF.

A remark on this clonotype: This may come from a read error, since a much larger clone is one base off. This sequence joins TRBV6-2 or TRBV6-3 and TRBJ2-7; either TRBD1 or TRBD2 may supply D (5 bases each). Germline V gene data show CDR1 as MNHEY and CDR2 as SVGEGT. The CDR3 is 14 amino acids. Trimming took off 2 bases at V and 0 bases at J, with 8 bases between the two ends. The CDR3: CASSYPGTSYEQYF. As DNA, the CDR3 is TGTGCCAGCAGTTACCCCGGGACCTCCTACGAGCAGTACTTC.

The rearrangement joins TRBV7-8 to TRBJ2-2; maybe TRBD2 (7 bases). Germline CDR1 is SGHVS and CDR2 is FQNEAQ. CDR3 length: 15 amino acids. Between the trimmed V and J ends, which lost 8 bases and 7 bases, there was a span of 20 bases. In DNA, the CDR3 is TGTGCCAGCGGGGGGGCGGGGGTATCTGTCGGGGAGCTGTTTTTT. It encodes CASGGAGVSVGELFF.